These 25 T cell receptor beta chains share one sample of origin, sequenced in a study of PD-L1 blockade in urothelial cancer (dated 2017 in TCRdb). Library generation was performed with the immunoSEQ multiplex PCR assay. TCRdb took this table from immuneACCESS and kept in-frame rearrangements with V and J called. Such tables lack part of the clones; where checked against another copy, unresolved V genes explain under half of the gap, and the rest is unexplained. The sample profile shows about 88,000 clones; 85% to 95% of them were found once. The top ten clonotypes cover more than 8% of the sample. The sample consisted of PBMCs, taken around atezolizumab (anti-PD-L1) treatment. The source is a man in his 60s with urothelial cancer.

V usage is TRBV19 and J usage is TRBJ1-1; TRBD1 might be the D (5 bases). V lost 1 base, J lost 4 bases, and 16 bases lay in between. This CDR3 has 16 residues. CDR1 is LNHDA, CDR2 SQIVND, per germline (reference sequence). The CDR3 DNA reads TGTGCCAGTAGTATAGGGCAGGGAATCGTGTTCACTGAAGCTTTCTTT. Protein product: CASSIGQGIVFTEAFF.

V and J are TRBV11-2 and TRBJ1-1; 8 nucleotides agree with TRBD1. Trimming at V came to 8 bases and at J to 4 bases, leaving 3 bases not matched to a gene. The germline V gene encodes CDR1 SGHAT and CDR2 FQNNGV. This CDR3 comprises 12 residues. The CDR3 region is CASSTGGTEAFF. Written as DNA, the CDR3 is TGTGCCAGCTCAACAGGGGGCACTGAAGCTTTCTTT.

In this sample, this clone turned up a few times. The chain is built from TRBV5-4 and TRBJ1-2; D is perhaps TRBD1 (5 bases). V was cut by 2 bases and J by 4 bases, with 15 bases left in between. Germline loops: CDR1 SGHNT, CDR2 YYREEE (reference sequence). The CDR3 runs 15 residues. CDR3 DNA: TGTGCCAGCAGCTTCTACGGTGGTCAGGGCTATGGCTACACCTTC. As protein: CASSFYGGQGYGYTF. The full variable domain, with the rest looked up from reference TRBV5-4 and TRBJ1-2, is ETGVTQSPTHLIKTRGQQVTLRCSSQSGHNTVSWYQQALGQGPQFIFQYYREEENGRGNFPPRFSGLQFPNYSSELNVNALELDDSALYLCASSFYGGQGYGYTFGSGTRLTVV.

A single count supports this clone. The CDR3 is CASSWDRGAGNTIYF. The DNA of the CDR3 is TGTGCCAGCAGTTGGGACAGGGGGGCTGGAAACACCATATATTTT. The rearrangement joins TRBV2 to TRBJ1-3; 11 nucleotides match TRBD1. V dropped 5 bases and J dropped 2; count of bases not matched to a gene: 2. CDR1 is SNHLY, CDR2 FYNNEI, per germline. CDR3 length equals 15 residues.

V gene TRBV2 combines with J gene TRBJ2-2, with 9 bases lining up with TRBD2. The germline V gene has CDR1 SNHLY and CDR2 FYNNEI. This CDR3 is built from 15 residues. Unmatched junction bases numbered 7, after V lost 7 bases and J lost 4 bases. The chain's CDR3 is CASIGLAGSTGELFF. The CDR3 DNA reads as TGTGCCAGCATCGGTCTAGCGGGGAGCACCGGGGAGCTGTTTTTT.

V gene TRBV6-5 combines with J gene TRBJ2-7, with 8 bases identical to TRBD2. The CDR3 covers 15 residues. CDR1 and CDR2 from the germline V gene are MNHEY and SVGAGI. J gave up 5 bases and V 2 bases, and 8 bases lay outside the gene matches. The CDR3 DNA sequence: TGTGCCAGCAGTTACCCGGGGGGGGCTCGGAACGAGCAGTACTTC. This codes for CASSYPGGARNEQYF.

This chain uses TRBV29-1 with TRBJ2-1; 14 positions match TRBD2. Germline assignment: CDR1 SQVTM and CDR2 ANQGSEA. V was clipped by 7 bases and J by 6 bases; unmatched bases: 8. This CDR3 is built from 15 residues. The chain's CDR3 is CSADGLAGGGNEQFF. The CDR3, as DNA: TGCAGCGCCGACGGACTAGCGGGAGGAGGCAATGAGCAGTTCTTC.

The rearrangement joins TRBV5-4 to TRBJ2-3, with 10 bases fitting TRBD2. Germline CDR1 is SGHNT and CDR2 is YYREEE (reference sequence). The V gene end was trimmed by 3 bases and the J gene end by 1 base; junction bases not matched to a gene: 2. CDR3 length: 15 amino acids. The CDR3 nucleotides are TGTGCCAGCAGCTCTCTAGCGGGGGGCACAGATACGCAGTATTTT. Translated, it gives CASSSLAGGTDTQYF. Drawing the rest from reference TRBV5-4 and TRBJ2-3, the complete variable domain is ETGVTQSPTHLIKTRGQQVTLRCSSQSGHNTVSWYQQALGQGPQFIFQYYREEENGRGNFPPRFSGLQFPNYSSELNVNALELDDSALYLCASSSLAGGTDTQYFGPGTRLTVL.

The chain combines TRBV5-6 with TRBJ1-4, with 7 bases that match TRBD1. The V and J ends lost 0 bases and 8 bases, in that order; junction bases with no gene match: 7. CDR3 length: 15 amino acids. The germline CDR1 and CDR2 sequences are SGHDT and YYEEEE. CDR3 amino acids: CASSLGKGAVEKLFF. The CDR3 coding sequence is TGTGCCAGCAGCTTGGGTAAGGGGGCGGTCGAAAAACTGTTTTTT.

This rearrangement joins TRBV2 to TRBJ2-5; possible D gene TRBD1, 6 bases. In germline, CDR1 is SNHLY, CDR2 FYNNEI. V lost 0 bases, J lost 0 bases, and 11 bases lay in between. This CDR3 has 16 amino acids. This CDR3 reads CASSEAQGKYQETQYF. CDR3 in DNA: TGTGCCAGCAGTGAAGCGCAGGGGAAGTACCAAGAGACCCAGTACTTC. Complete variable domain (other parts from reference TRBV2 and TRBJ2-5): EPEVTQTPSHQVTQMGQEVILRCVPISNHLYFYWYRQILGQKVEFLVSFYNNEISEKSEIFDDQFSVERPDGSNFTLKIRSTKLEDSAMYFCASSEAQGKYQETQYFGPGTRLLVL.

This chain uses TRBV4-1 with TRBJ1-1; D gene ambiguous. Germline CDR1 is MGHRA and CDR2 is YSYEKL. This CDR3 has 14 residues. The V end was cut by 2 bases, the J end by 4 bases, with 11 bases between. The chain's CDR3 is CASSQPGGATEAFF. The CDR3 DNA follows: TGCGCCAGCAGCCAACCCGGAGGTGCCACTGAAGCTTTCTTT.

The DNA of the CDR3 is TGTGCCAGCAGCTTAGGGGGAGGCAGCTCCTACGAGCAGTACTTC. This gives the protein CASSLGGGSSYEQYF. The chain couples TRBV7-2 to TRBJ2-7; possible D gene TRBD2, 6 bases. Germline CDR1 is SGHTA and CDR2 is FQGNSA. The germline V and J ends were trimmed by 1 base and 0 bases, with 10 bases remaining between them. This CDR3 is built from 15 residues.

In this sample, this clone turned up a few times. This chain joins TRBV25-1 and TRBJ1-2; 7 nucleotides agree with TRBD1. The CDR3 sequence is 13 residues long. Germline V gives CDR1 MGHDK, CDR2 SYGVNS. With V trimmed by 6 bases and J by 6 bases, 7 bases remained unmatched. For the CDR3, the DNA is TGTGCCAGCAGCCCCCTCGGACAGGATGGCTACACCTTC. Translation: CASSPLGQDGYTF.

This chain links TRBV7-8 with TRBJ2-2, with D tentatively TRBD2 (5 bases). V was pared by 4 bases and J by 4 bases, with 19 bases between. Germline CDR1 and CDR2: SGHVS and FQNEAQ. The CDR3 has 17 amino acids. DNA of the CDR3: TGTGCCAGCAGCTCAACCTATCAACTAGGTAGCACCGGGGAGCTGTTTTTT. Encoded protein: CASSSTYQLGSTGELFF.

The V and J genes are TRBV6-1 and TRBJ1-2; D perhaps matches TRBD1 (6 bases). Per the germline V gene, CDR1 is MNHNS and CDR2 is SASEGT. V shed 3 bases and J shed 6 bases, with 11 bases lying between them. The CDR3 totals 13 residues. CDR3 amino acids: CASSETGRDGYTF. CDR3 DNA sequence: TGTGCCAGCAGTGAGACAGGACGCGATGGCTACACCTTC.

This sequence joins TRBV6-5 and TRBJ2-3; no clear D gene. The CDR3 sequence is 13 residues long. Looked up from germline, CDR1 is MNHEY and CDR2 is SVGAGI. Trimming stripped 6 bases from V and 1 base from J, with 8 bases between. The CDR3 DNA follows: TGTGCCAGCAGGGAGATTCGCACAGATACGCAGTATTTT. This gives the protein CASREIRTDTQYF.

The chain uses TRBV12-2 and TRBJ2-7; the D call in the table, TRBD2, was not verified against the DNA. TRBV12-2 is listed as a pseudogene. The CDR3 consists of 20 residues. In nucleotides, the CDR3 is TGTGCAAGTCGCTTAGGATTGGGCGGATGTACTAGCGGGAGGGCGGAGGAGCAGTACTTC. Protein: CASRLGLGGCTSGRAEEQYF.

The gene calls are TRBV5-1 and TRBJ2-1; D remains unclear. Trimming pared 0 bases from V and 6 bases from J, leaving 16 bases between. This CDR3 is built from 16 residues. Germline V gene sequence: CDR1 SGHRS, CDR2 YFSETQ. This chain's CDR3 is CASSLAFGGSSNEQFF. DNA of the CDR3: TGCGCCAGCAGCTTGGCCTTTGGTGGTAGCTCCAATGAGCAGTTCTTC.

Notes on this clone: This specimen includes other DNA sequences encoding the same CDR3. V usage is TRBV7-2 and J usage is TRBJ2-3; D may be TRBD1 (5 bases). Trimming pared 1 base from V and 4 bases from J, leaving 12 bases between. This CDR3 is built from 15 residues. Germline CDR1 and CDR2: SGHTA and FQGNSA. Here the CDR3 reads CASSLVGQGPDTQYF. For the CDR3, the DNA is TGTGCCAGCAGCTTAGTGGGCCAGGGCCCAGATACGCAGTATTTT. Supplemented by reference TRBV7-2 and TRBJ2-3, the full variable domain reads GAGVSQSPSNKVTEKGKDVELRCDPISGHTALYWYRQSLGQGLEFLIYFQGNSAPDKSGLPSDRFSAERTGGSVSTLTIQRTQQEDSAVYLCASSLVGQGPDTQYFGPGTRLTVL.

This sequence joins TRBV2 and TRBJ1-1, with 8 bases matching TRBD1. CDR1 is SNHLY, CDR2 FYNNEI, per germline. The CDR3 is made up of 16 amino acids. The J segment lost 4 bases and the V segment lost 0 bases, leaving 7 bases of the junction unmatched. Here the CDR3 reads CASSEAIRTGFTEAFF. DNA of the CDR3: TGTGCCAGCAGTGAAGCTATCAGGACAGGGTTCACTGAAGCTTTCTTT.

In this sample, this clone turned up a few times. In DNA form, the CDR3 reads TGTGCCAGCAGTGAATCAAATCAGCCCCAGCATTTT. Its translation is CASSESNQPQHF. This chain uses TRBV2 with TRBJ1-5; no firm D call. The CDR3 covers 12 residues. The V gene lost 2 bases and the J gene lost 4 bases, with 3 bases spanning the gap. Germline values: CDR1 SNHLY, CDR2 FYNNEI.

The gene calls are TRBV29-1 and TRBJ2-7; D is possibly TRBD1 (6 bases). This CDR3 is built from 11 residues. Per the germline V gene, CDR1 is SQVTM and CDR2 is ANQGSEA. V was trimmed by 7 bases and J by 1 base, leaving 8 bases between them. Here the CDR3 DNA reads TGCAGCGCCGGACAGTCCTACGAGCAGTACTTC. Its protein product is CSAGQSYEQYF.

The chain is built from TRBV10-3 and TRBJ2-7, with D unresolved. The CDR3 extends over 13 amino acids. From germline, CDR1 is ENHRY and CDR2 SYGVKD. V lost 4 bases and J 3 bases, leaving 10 bases between the germline ends. CDR3 DNA sequence: TGTGCCATCAGTGTCGAGCGATTCTACGAGCAGTACTTC. Translated, it gives CAISVERFYEQYF.

The gene calls are TRBV18 and TRBJ1-2; the D gene is possibly TRBD1 (5 bases). V lost 3 bases and J lost 1, with 9 bases in between. This CDR3 is built from 14 residues. In germline, CDR1 is KGHSH, CDR2 LQKENI. CDR3 in DNA: TGTGCCAGCTCACCTTACCAGGGTAACTATGGCTACACCTTC. Amino acid sequence: CASSPYQGNYGYTF.

The chain couples TRBV4-1 to TRBJ2-1; TRBD2 agrees at 9 bases. The V segment lost 0 bases and the J segment 6 bases; nucleotides outside the gene matches: 6. The CDR3 is made up of 16 amino acids. Looked up from germline, CDR1 is MGHRA and CDR2 is YSYEKL. The CDR3 nucleotides read TGCGCCAGCAGCCAAGATTTACGCGGGGGGGGCAATGAGCAGTTCTTC. Translation: CASSQDLRGGGNEQFF.